Below, one T cell receptor beta chain is given with its context. This clone is categorized as medium-sized (0.01 to 0.1%). The clone's antigen remains unknown. Base qualities were left out, and no much larger clone turns up one base away. TCR beta CDR3 regions were sequenced from DNA using the immunoSEQ Assay. The study's processing was this. T cell density was computed as TCR beta template counts normalized to usable DNA estimated by amplifying housekeeping genes. The preseqR package was used to estimate richness by extrapolating to 400,000 templates for PBMC samples and to 120,000 templates for tissue samples. Clonality was calculated as one minus Pielou's evenness. Tissue-enriched TCRs were identified through differential abundance testing performed on productive amino-acid clonotypes, with a minimum total count of 5 and an alpha of 0.1. The Jaccard Index and the Morisita Overlap Index were used to quantify repertoire overlap between compartments. GLIPH grouped TCR beta CDR3s together with public tetramer-defined viral CDR3s, and a viral motif had to include at least three viral sequences and show V-gene enrichment. The source is immuneACCESS, and TCRdb retained only in-frame sequences with V and J called. Part of the clones is not carried over; for the studies checked, unresolved V genes explain less than half of this, and the remainder is unexplained. The V and J calls and the clone size are those of that table, but D and trimming were determined from the DNA. The sample profile shows some 900 clones; over 15% of them were found once. The ten largest account for approximately 22% of the sample.

Uninvolved adjacent lung was taken at least 2 cm from the tumor margin and confirmed free of atypia by two independent pathologists. At diagnosis, peripheral blood, uninvolved tumor-adjacent lung and tumor were collected and stored as a combination of fresh-frozen and FFPE material. This entry belongs to a study of T cells in localized non-small cell lung cancer (dated by TCRdb to the early 2020s). For the study in its entirety: Comparing tumors with uninvolved tumor-adjacent lungs, the study looked at the T cell repertoires of hundreds of patients with early-stage NSCLC. A mean age of around 69 years was recorded for the NSCLC patients, of whom 129 were male and 100 to 110 were female. The cohort consisted of around 250 treatment-naive NSCLC patients whose localized lung tumors had been resected.

The paper as a whole reports these results and caveats: Of the top 100 tumor clones, a median of roughly 53 were detected in paired uninvolved adjacent lung; under 35 were also among that lung's top 100. Higher T cell density in blood was associated with longer overall survival, whereas higher clonality in adjacent lung was associated with shorter survival. Uninvolved tumor-adjacent lung showed the highest T cell clonality, higher than tumor, which suggests more focused antigenic responses in the adjacent lung. Multi-region tumor sequencing was not performed, so intratumor heterogeneity could not be excluded. Since the design was exploratory, TCR variables were selected using unadjusted p-values with no false-discovery rate correction.

The specimen comprised normal lung tissue next to the tumor, sampled before any cancer treatment. This sequence originates from a female donor aged 60 or older with stage II squamous cell lung carcinoma.

The DNA is TGTGCCAGCAGCTTAGACAGCTACGGGGCTGAAGCTTTCTTT. Translated, this is CASSLDSYGAEAFF. The rearranged segments are TRBV11-3 and TRBJ1-1; the D gene identity is not certain. Taken from cysteine to phenylalanine, the CDR3 has 14 residues. The entry retains the CDR3 DNA only, 42 bases that are in frame from base 1. Relative to germline, V is 0 bases shorter and J is 6 bases shorter, with 11 bases between their ends. CDR1 and CDR2 (SGHNT, YENEEA) derive from the germline V gene. Here the CDR3 is joined to the reference TRBV11-3 and TRBJ1-1 genes, and the full variable domain is: EAGVVQSPRYKIIEKKQPVAFWCNPISGHNTLYWYLQNLGQGPELLIRYENEEAVDDSQLPKDRFSAERLKGVDSTLKIQPAELGDSAVYLCASSLDSYGAEAFFGQGTRLTVV.